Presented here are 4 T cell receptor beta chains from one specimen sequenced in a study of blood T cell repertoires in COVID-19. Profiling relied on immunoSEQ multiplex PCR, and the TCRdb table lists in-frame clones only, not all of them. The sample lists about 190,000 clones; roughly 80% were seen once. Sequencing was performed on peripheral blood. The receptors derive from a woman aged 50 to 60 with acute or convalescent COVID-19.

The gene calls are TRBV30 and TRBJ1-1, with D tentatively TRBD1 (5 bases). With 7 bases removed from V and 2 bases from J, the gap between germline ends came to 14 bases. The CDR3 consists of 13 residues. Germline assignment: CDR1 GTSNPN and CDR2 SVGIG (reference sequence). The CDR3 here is CASRPTANTEAFF. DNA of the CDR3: TGTGCCTCTAGGCCGACAGCCAACACTGAAGCTTTCTTT.

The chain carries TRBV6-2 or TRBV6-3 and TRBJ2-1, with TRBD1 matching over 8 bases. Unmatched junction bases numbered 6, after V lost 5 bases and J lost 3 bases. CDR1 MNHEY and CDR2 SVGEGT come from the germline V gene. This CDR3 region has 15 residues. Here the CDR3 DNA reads TGTGCCAGCAGTCCCTACGGGACAGGCTACAATGAGCAGTTCTTC. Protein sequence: CASSPYGTGYNEQFF.

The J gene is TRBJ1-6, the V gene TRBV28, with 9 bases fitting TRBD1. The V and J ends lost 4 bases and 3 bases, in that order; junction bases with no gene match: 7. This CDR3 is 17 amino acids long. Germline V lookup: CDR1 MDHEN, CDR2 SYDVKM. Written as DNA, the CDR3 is TGTGCCAGCAGTTCCCCCGACAGGGGGTACTATAATTCACCCCTCCACTTT. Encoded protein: CASSSPDRGYYNSPLHF.

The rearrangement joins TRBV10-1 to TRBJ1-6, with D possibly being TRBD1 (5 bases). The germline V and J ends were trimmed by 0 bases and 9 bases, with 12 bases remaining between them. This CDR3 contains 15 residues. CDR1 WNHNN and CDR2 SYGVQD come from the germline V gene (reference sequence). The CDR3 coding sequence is TGCGCCAGCAGTGAGTCGCGGGACTTTTTTTCACCCCTCCACTTT. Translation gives CASSESRDFFSPLHF.